Shown below are 17 T cell receptor beta chains from a single sample sequenced in a study of OX40 agonist ivuxolimab in advanced cancers. This table comes from immunoSEQ multiplex PCR, and its TCRdb copy is limited to in-frame clones, with some not included. Altogether about 30,000 clones are present, just over 90% being singletons, with the ten largest covering nearly 25%. Material: CD4+ or CD8+ T cells sorted from blood, obtained in a trial of the OX40 agonist ivuxolimab. The receptors here all came from an adult with an advanced solid tumor such as melanoma, head and neck, liver or kidney cancer.

This clone was detected only a few times. This sequence joins TRBV29-1 and TRBJ1-1, with a possible D match to TRBD1 (5 bases). Trimming cost V 4 bases and J 8 bases, with 14 bases left between them. CDR3 length: 12 amino acids. Germline V gene data show CDR1 as SQVTM and CDR2 as ANQGSEA. The CDR3 nucleotides read TGCAGCGTTGGGCGCGGGGGGACCGAAGCTTTCTTT. Residues: CSVGRGGTEAFF.

This chain uses TRBV7-8 with TRBJ2-1, with a weak D call TRBD1 (5 bases). CDR1 and CDR2 (germline): SGHVS, FQNEAQ. The CDR3 is 15 amino acids. V gave up 5 bases and J gave up 0 bases, with 11 bases separating them. CDR3 sequence reads: CASSLTESSYNEQFF. CDR3 DNA sequence: TGTGCCAGCAGCCTGACAGAGAGCTCCTACAATGAGCAGTTCTTC.

The chain links TRBV9 to TRBJ1-2; possible D gene TRBD1, 5 bases. Germline CDR1 SGDLS, CDR2 YYNGEE. The V end lost 0 bases, the J end lost 5 bases, and 11 bases lay between the germline ends. The CDR3 runs 14 residues. CDR3 in DNA: TGTGCCAGCAGCGTAGGGCAGGGAGGTTATGGCTACACCTTC. Translating it yields CASSVGQGGYGYTF.

The V call is TRBV5-5, the J call TRBJ1-2; the D gene is possibly TRBD1 (5 bases). The CDR3 contains 13 residues. Trimming cost V 4 bases and J 7 bases, with 14 bases left between them. Germline V CDR1 and CDR2: SGHKS, YYEKEE (reference sequence). The CDR3 loop reads CASSGGTVGGYTF. The DNA of the CDR3 is TGTGCCAGCAGCGGAGGGACTGTTGGTGGCTACACCTTC. Using reference TRBV5-5 and TRBJ1-2 for the parts outside the CDR3, the full variable domain is DAGVTQSPTHLIKTRGQQVTLRCSPISGHKSVSWYQQVLGQGPQFIFQYYEKEERGRGNFPDRFSARQFPNYSSELNVNALLLGDSALYLCASSGGTVGGYTFGSGTRLTVV.

The chain employs TRBV7-2 and TRBJ1-2, with a weak D call TRBD1 (6 bases). The CDR3 is 16 amino acids. Germline loops: CDR1 SGHTA, CDR2 FQGNSA. V lost 5 bases, J lost 8 bases, and 24 bases lay in between. For the CDR3, the DNA is TGTGCCAGCAGCAAAAACCAGGCTCCCACCACAGGGGGCTACACCTTC. Residues: CASSKNQAPTTGGYTF.

The V gene is TRBV28, the J gene TRBJ2-1; 11 positions agree with TRBD2. The germline V gene has CDR1 MDHEN and CDR2 SYDVKM. This CDR3 comprises 16 residues. Losses at the gene ends were 4 bases for V and 5 bases for J; bases not matched to a gene: 7. This chain's CDR3 is CASSSSIAGGHNEQFF. The CDR3, as DNA: TGTGCCAGCAGTTCCTCAATAGCGGGAGGGCACAATGAGCAGTTCTTC.

This clone was observed once. The chain has TRBV21-1 and TRBJ1-1. TRBV21-1 is labeled a pseudogene. This CDR3 is 17 amino acids long. The CDR3 DNA reads TGTGCCAGCAGCAAAGCCCACCACCCTAAGTTGAACACTGAAGCTTTCTTT. Translating gives CASSKAHHPKLNTEAFF.

This clone is categorized as medium-sized (0.01 to 0.1%). This chain uses TRBV6-7 with TRBJ1-5, with D possibly being TRBD1 (5 bases). TRBV6-7 is an open reading frame, and its role is uncertain. CDR3 length: 18 residues. The V end lost 6 bases, the J end lost 0 bases, and 21 bases lay between the germline ends. The CDR3 DNA reads as TGTGCCAGCAGACCCAGGGTCGGCCCTCGCCATAGCAATCAGCCCCAGCATTTT. Protein: CASRPRVGPRHSNQPQHF.

The chain carries TRBV27 and TRBJ2-1, with TRBD2 as a possible D gene (5 bases). CDR1 and CDR2 (germline): MNHEY, SMNVEV (reference sequence). V dropped 5 bases and J dropped 1 base, with 12 bases sitting between them. This CDR3 has 15 amino acids. The CDR3 protein is CASSRSGGSYNEQFF. The CDR3 nucleotides read TGTGCCAGCAGTCGCTCAGGAGGTTCCTACAATGAGCAGTTCTTC.

V is TRBV10-3 and J is TRBJ2-7, with D perhaps matching TRBD2 (5 bases). The CDR3 totals 15 residues. V dropped 3 bases and J dropped 0 bases, with 12 bases sitting between them. Germline CDR1 is ENHRY and CDR2 is SYGVKD. The chain's CDR3 is CAISDYLASSYEQYF. CDR3 sequence (DNA): TGTGCCATCAGTGATTATTTAGCGAGCTCCTACGAGCAGTACTTC.

The V and J genes are TRBV13 and TRBJ2-5; D is unclear. Trimming removed 5 bases from V and 2 bases from J, with 12 bases in between. This CDR3 region has 14 residues. Germline CDR1 is PRHDT and CDR2 is FYEKMQ (reference sequence). This CDR3 is CASSPNWGQETQYF. As DNA, the CDR3 is TGTGCCAGCAGCCCTAACTGGGGACAAGAGACCCAGTACTTC.

J is TRBJ2-7 and V is TRBV14, with TRBD2 identical over 9 bases. CDR3 length: 15 amino acids. The germline V gene has CDR1 SGHDN and CDR2 FVKESK. V was clipped by 1 base and J by 2 bases; unmatched bases: 3. In DNA form, the CDR3 reads TGTGCCAGCAGCCAAGGGACTAGCGATACCTACGAGCAGTACTTC. This codes for CASSQGTSDTYEQYF.

Comment on this clone: One end of the junction does not line up with germline, which may come from a read error. The chain uses TRBV7-2 and TRBJ2-1; TRBD2 matches 14 bases. Germline V gene data show CDR1 as SGHTA and CDR2 as FQGNSA. The CDR3 is made up of 14 amino acids. CDR3 nucleotide sequence: TGCGCCAGCAGCCAAGGACTAGCGGGAGGCCATCAGTTCTTC. Translation gives CASSQGLAGGHQFF. Full variable domain (outside the CDR3, taken from reference TRBV7-2 and TRBJ2-1): GAGVSQSPSNKVTEKGKDVELRCDPISGHTALYWYRQSLGQGLEFLIYFQGNSAPDKSGLPSDRFSAERTGGSVSTLTIQRTQQEDSAVYLCASSQGLAGGHQFFGPGTRLTVL.

This chain uses TRBV19 with TRBJ2-2, with TRBD2 matching over 12 bases. Germline loops: CDR1 LNHDA, CDR2 SQIVND (reference sequence). CDR3 length equals 18 residues. V was clipped by 2 bases and J by 3 bases; unmatched bases: 7. CDR3 in DNA: TGTGCCAGTAGTATAATCGCCGGACTAGCGGGATACACCGGGGAGCTGTTTTTT. It codes for CASSIIAGLAGYTGELFF.

This clone was seen a handful of times. This chain connects TRBV4-3 to TRBJ1-5; D is uncertain. Germline V lookup: CDR1 LGHNA, CDR2 YSLEER. The V gene lost 1 base and the J gene lost 5 bases, with 6 bases spanning the gap. The CDR3 is 13 amino acids. DNA for the CDR3: TGCGCCAGCAGCCAAGGGTGGCATCAGCCCCAGCATTTT. Translated, it gives CASSQGWHQPQHF.

The rearrangement links TRBV5-6 to TRBJ1-1; 8 bases align to TRBD1. This CDR3 comprises 15 residues. Germline assignment: CDR1 SGHDT and CDR2 YYEEEE. The junction had 12 bases not matched to a gene; V was cut back by 4 bases and J by 7 bases. As DNA, the CDR3 is TGTGCCAGCAGCGACGGACAGGGATATAAAAATGAAGCTTTCTTT. Translation gives CASSDGQGYKNEAFF.

The V call is TRBV6-1, the J call TRBJ2-3; D gene uncertain. The V and J ends lost 7 bases and 1 base respectively, with 15 bases between them. The CDR3 has 15 residues. Germline CDR1 and CDR2: MNHNS and SASEGT. CDR3 region: CASNEGRLGTDTQYF. CDR3 nucleotides: TGTGCCAGCAACGAAGGCCGCCTGGGCACAGATACGCAGTATTTT.